These 16 T cell receptor beta chains were all obtained from the same sample, sequenced in a study of T-cell memory formation after mild COVID-19. TCRdb processed the 5' RACE reads anew with MiXCR; each CDR3 protein has one entry. The repertoire includes roughly 200,000 distinct CDR3 sequences, over 9.5% of them detected once, and 3.5% to 4% sits in the top ten. The sample consisted of PBMCs or a T cell subset sorted from them (not recorded which). These receptors were obtained from a man in his late teens or twenties who had mild COVID-19 (a few samples of this study predate the infection). Cell type and time point are not known.

In its sample, this clonotype was seen many times. The V gene is TRBV7-2, the J gene TRBJ2-1; 8 bases align to TRBD2. This CDR3 has 15 amino acids. Germline CDR1 SGHTA, CDR2 FQGNSA. The V gene end was trimmed by 6 bases and the J gene end by 6 bases; junction bases not matched to a gene: 10. The DNA of the CDR3 is TGTGCCAGCAGTTATTACACCGGGACTAGCAATGAGCAGTTCTTC. Its protein product is CASSYYTGTSNEQFF.

CDR3 in amino acids: CASSPRQGPDTQYF. The CDR3 coding sequence is TGCGCCAGCAGCCCTCGGCAGGGCCCAGATACGCAGTATTTT. This chain connects TRBV5-1 to TRBJ2-3; D perhaps matches TRBD1 (5 bases). Trimming removed 4 bases from V and 4 bases from J, with 13 bases in between. CDR3 size: 14 residues. Germline V gene lookup returns CDR1 SGHRS and CDR2 YFSETQ. The whole variable domain, filled in from reference TRBV5-1 and TRBJ2-3, reads KAGVTQTPRYLIKTRGQQVTLSCSPISGHRSVSWYQQTPGQGLQFLFEYFSETQRNKGNFPGRFSGRQFSNSRSEMNVSTLELGDSALYLCASSPRQGPDTQYFGPGTRLTVL.

The table lists this clonotype with a few counts. This chain joins TRBV7-9 and TRBJ2-5, with TRBD1 matching over 8 bases. CDR3 size: 16 residues. Germline V CDR1 and CDR2: SEHNR, FQNEAQ (reference sequence). The trim removed 5 bases at V and 3 bases at J, leaving 11 bases unmatched. Here the CDR3 reads CASSLSRTGTEETQYF. The DNA for the CDR3 is TGTGCCAGCAGCCTCTCACGGACAGGGACGGAAGAGACCCAGTACTTC.

The V gene is TRBV6-2 or TRBV6-3, the J gene TRBJ1-5; D remains unclear. Per germline, CDR1 MNHEY and CDR2 SVGEGT. V shed 4 bases and J shed 6 bases, with 10 bases lying between them. The CDR3 totals 13 residues. As DNA, the CDR3 is TGTGCCAGCAGTTCCGGGGTTAGTCAGCCCCAGCATTTT. Amino acids: CASSSGVSQPQHF.

The sample holds many counts of this clonotype. This sequence joins TRBV27 and TRBJ2-1, with D unresolved. Germline V gene data show CDR1 as MNHEY and CDR2 as SMNVEV (reference sequence). The germline V and J ends were trimmed by 5 bases and 7 bases, with 9 bases remaining between them. The CDR3 sequence is 12 residues long. CDR3: CASSAETNEQFF. The CDR3, as DNA: TGTGCCAGCAGTGCCGAGACTAATGAGCAGTTCTTC.

This clonotype was observed at least ten times. The chain links TRBV7-3 to TRBJ2-3, with no clear D. The CDR3 runs 13 residues. The ends were cut back, 6 bases at V and 3 bases at J, with 10 bases in the middle. Germline V gives CDR1 SGHTA, CDR2 FQGTGA. The chain's CDR3 is CASSPGPTDTQYF. CDR3 nucleotides: TGTGCCAGCAGTCCCGGACCTACAGATACGCAGTATTTT.

This clonotype came up a few times. The rearrangement uses TRBV5-1 and TRBJ2-1; D not certain. The germline V gene has CDR1 SGHRS and CDR2 YFSETQ. The CDR3 consists of 13 residues. V shed 6 bases and J shed 7 bases, with 14 bases lying between them. DNA for the CDR3: TGCGCCAGCAAAAATTTAAAGGCAAATGAGCAGTTCTTC. As protein: CASKNLKANEQFF.

The V and J genes are TRBV7-2 and TRBJ2-7, with D tentatively TRBD1 or TRBD2 (5 bases each). CDR1 is SGHTA and CDR2 is FQGNSA in the germline V gene. The V end lost 0 bases, the J end lost 0 bases, and 12 bases lay between the germline ends. The length of the CDR3 is 16 residues. The CDR3 region has the DNA TGTGCCAGCAGCTTAGCACCAGGGAGTAGCTCCTACGAGCAGTACTTC. It yields the protein CASSLAPGSSSYEQYF.

This clonotype showed up just a few times. The chain couples TRBV18 to TRBJ2-5; TRBD2 agrees at 11 bases. Trimming took 4 bases from V and 5 from J; bases not matched to a gene: 3. Germline V gene data show CDR1 as KGHSH and CDR2 as LQKENI. CDR3 length: 14 amino acids. The CDR3 protein is CASSRTSGRETQYF. DNA of the CDR3: TGTGCCAGCTCACGGACTAGCGGGCGGGAGACCCAGTACTTC.

The table lists this clonotype with a few counts. The rearrangement links TRBV29-1 to TRBJ1-1, with 8 bases fitting TRBD1. Germline CDR1 is SQVTM and CDR2 is ANQGSEA. J was trimmed by 8 bases and V by 5 bases; bases with no gene match: 10. The CDR3 spans 13 residues. CDR3 in amino acids: CSVPGQGRREAFF. The CDR3 region has the DNA TGCAGCGTTCCCGGACAGGGCAGGAGGGAAGCTTTCTTT.

The chain carries TRBV12-5 and TRBJ1-3; D gene ambiguous. The germline V gene has CDR1 LGHNT and CDR2 FRNRAP. V shed 6 bases and J shed 1 base, with 10 bases lying between them. The CDR3 sequence is 14 residues long. The CDR3 DNA reads as TGTGCTAGTGGCCCGGCGGGGTCTGGAAACACCATATATTTT. Translation gives CASGPAGSGNTIYF. Together with reference TRBV12-5 and TRBJ1-3, the CDR3 gives the full variable domain: DARVTQTPRHKVTEMGQEVTMRCQPILGHNTVFWYRQTMMQGLELLAYFRNRAPLDDSGMPKDRFSAEMPDATLATLKIQPSEPRDSAVYFCASGPAGSGNTIYFGEGSWLTVV.

This chain joins TRBV9 and TRBJ2-1; weak D call: TRBD2 (6 bases). There are 18 residues in the CDR3. With 3 bases removed from V and 3 bases from J, the gap between germline ends came to 22 bases. Germline V gene data show CDR1 as SGDLS and CDR2 as YYNGEE. CDR3 DNA: TGTGCCAGCAGCGCCCCGGAGTGGCGGGGCGTCAGCTACAATGAGCAGTTCTTC. Protein sequence: CASSAPEWRGVSYNEQFF.

This sequence joins TRBV28 and TRBJ1-6; 7 bases align to TRBD1. Germline trimming cut 3 bases from V and 0 bases from J; bases unmatched to any gene: 2. The CDR3 is made up of 16 amino acids. Per the germline V gene, CDR1 is MDHEN and CDR2 is SYDVKM. The CDR3 DNA follows: TGTGCCAGCAGTTTTAACAGGGGCTCCTATAATTCACCCCTCCACTTT. Its translation: CASSFNRGSYNSPLHF.

This clonotype has only a few counts. J is TRBJ1-1 and V is TRBV5-6; TRBD1 agrees at 8 bases. V lost 4 bases to trimming and J lost 11 bases; unmatched junction nucleotides: 16. CDR3 length: 15 residues. Germline V gene sequence: CDR1 SGHDT, CDR2 YYEEEE. Here the CDR3 DNA reads TGTGCCAGCAGCATATACGGGACAGGCCACCGGGTGGCTTTCTTT. Residues: CASSIYGTGHRVAFF.

This clonotype was observed a few times. V usage is TRBV7-3 and J usage is TRBJ2-1; the match to TRBD2 covers 9 bases. The V gene end was trimmed by 6 bases and the J gene end by 4 bases; junction bases not matched to a gene: 7. The CDR3 covers 15 residues. Germline assignment: CDR1 SGHTA and CDR2 FQGTGA. Written as DNA, the CDR3 is TGTGCCAGCAGTTTCTTAGCGGGGGCATACAATGAGCAGTTCTTC. Its protein is CASSFLAGAYNEQFF.

The chain recombines TRBV19 with TRBJ2-1; a possible D gene is TRBD1 (5 bases). This CDR3 is built from 15 residues. CDR1 LNHDA and CDR2 SQIVND come from the germline V gene (reference sequence). Trimming stripped 4 bases from V and 1 base from J, with 11 bases between. In nucleotides, the CDR3 is TGTGCCAGTAGTACAACCGACAGTTCCTACAATGAGCAGTTCTTC. This translates into CASSTTDSSYNEQFF.